These T cell receptor beta chains were read from a single sample in a study of T cell changes during pregnancy in multiple sclerosis. TCRdb keeps only in-frame clones here, not all; method: immunoSEQ multiplex PCR. The data contain some 43,000 clones, less than 95% of them singletons. Sample: CD8+ T cells from peripheral blood mononuclear cells, taken in the first trimester of pregnancy. These receptors all stem from a female donor with multiple sclerosis, enrolled in a pregnancy study. CDR3s include the opening cysteine and the closing phenylalanine or tryptophan. D genes are given only for firm matches. For some rows the clone size is stated as once, few or many, or as a class when expanded; others skip it.

v_gene	d_gene	j_gene	abundance	CDR3aa	CDR3nt
TRBV7-9	TRBD1	TRBJ2-5	NA	CASSKTGILETQYF	TGTGCCAGCAGCAAGACAGGGATTCTAGAGACCCAGTACTTC
TRBV7-8	NA	TRBJ2-7	NA	CASSPGGSAAYEQYF	TGTGCCAGCAGCCCCGGTGGGAGCGCTGCCTACGAGCAGTACTTC
TRBV6-4	NA	TRBJ2-2	NA	CASSEYGPTGELFF	TGTGCCAGCAGTGAATACGGTCCCACCGGGGAGCTGTTTTTT
TRBV5-1	NA	TRBJ1-1	NA	CASSFHRVSTEAFF	TGCGCCAGCAGCTTCCACAGGGTAAGCACTGAAGCTTTCTTT
TRBV14	TRBD1	TRBJ2-7	NA	CASSSDRVEFYEQYF	TGTGCCAGCAGCTCCGACAGGGTTGAGTTCTACGAGCAGTACTTC
TRBV7-2	NA	TRBJ2-7	few	CASSLPSDLAVAYEQYF	TGTGCCAGCAGCTTACCCTCGGATTTAGCGGTGGCCTACGAGCAGTACTTC
TRBV5-1	NA	TRBJ2-3	NA	CASSLSADWQGDTQYF	TGCGCCAGCAGCTTGTCGGCTGACTGGCAGGGAGATACGCAGTATTTT
TRBV11-1	NA	TRBJ2-7	NA	CASSHAGTAYEQYF	TGTGCCAGCAGCCACGCCGGGACTGCCTACGAGCAGTACTTC
TRBV4-1	NA	TRBJ1-2	NA	CASSQDGGGYTF	TGCGCCAGCAGCCAAGATGGGGGCGGCTACACCTTC
TRBV5-4	TRBD2	TRBJ2-3	NA	CASRRQQVPAGADTQYF	TGTGCCAGCAGACGTCAACAGGTACCAGCGGGGGCAGATACGCAGTATTTT
TRBV2	TRBD1	TRBJ1-1	NA	CASSGYYRGLNTEAFF	TGTGCCAGCAGCGGATACTACAGGGGACTGAACACTGAAGCTTTCTTT
TRBV6-1	NA	TRBJ2-5	NA	CASSEALTYRHPYRAEAETQYF	TGTGCCAGCAGTGAAGCGTTAACCTACCGACACCCTTACAGGGCCGAAGCTGAGACCCAGTACTTC
TRBV6-1	NA	TRBJ2-7	NA	CASSDPHSRGHRYEQYF	TGTGCCAGCAGTGACCCACACTCACGAGGGCACCGCTACGAGCAGTACTTC
TRBV7-6	TRBD1	TRBJ2-7	NA	CASSPQDRVWLMDRKDEQYF	TGTGCCAGCAGCCCACAGGACAGGGTATGGTTAATGGATAGGAAGGACGAGCAGTACTTC
TRBV10-2	TRBD1	TRBJ2-7	NA	CATGQGGLEQYF	TGCGCCACCGGACAGGGCGGTCTCGAGCAGTACTTC
TRBV11-2	NA	TRBJ1-1	few	CASSFQVENTEAFF	TGTGCCAGCAGCTTCCAGGTGGAGAACACTGAAGCTTTCTTT
TRBV14	NA	TRBJ1-2	NA	CASSQDGQDYGYTF	TGTGCCAGCAGCCAAGATGGGCAAGACTATGGCTACACCTTC
TRBV10-3	NA	TRBJ2-7	NA	CAISERGVDEQYF	TGTGCCATCAGTGAACGGGGTGTCGACGAGCAGTACTTC
TRBV7-2	TRBD2	TRBJ2-7	NA	CASSFPKDEASGGREQYF	TGTGCCAGCAGCTTCCCCAAAGACGAAGCTAGCGGGGGGCGCGAGCAGTACTTC
TRBV11-3	NA	TRBJ1-2	NA	CASSSLYGGNGYTF	TGTGCCAGCAGCTCCCTTTACGGGGGGAATGGCTACACCTTC
TRBV7-6	NA	TRBJ2-7	NA	CASSLTRSDYEQYF	TGTGCCAGCAGCTTAACTAGATCCGACTACGAGCAGTACTTC
TRBV4-3	NA	TRBJ1-4	NA	CASSQGTGLNEKLFF	TGCGCCAGCAGCCAAGGAACAGGGCTAAATGAAAAACTGTTTTTT
TRBV19	TRBD1	TRBJ2-7	NA	CASSTFPTPITEQGSYEQYF	TGTGCCAGTAGTACGTTCCCCACTCCCATTACTGAACAGGGGTCCTACGAGCAGTACTTC
TRBV6-1	NA	TRBJ1-1	NA	CATSTGLNTEAFF	TGTGCCACCTCAACAGGATTGAACACTGAAGCTTTCTTT
TRBV5-1	NA	TRBJ2-1	NA	CASSTARLNNEQFF	TGCGCCAGCAGCACCGCCAGGCTAAACAATGAGCAGTTCTTC
TRBV5-5	NA	TRBJ2-3	NA	CASSARLDTDTQYF	TGTGCCAGCAGCGCCCGACTAGACACAGATACGCAGTATTTT
TRBV7-9	TRBD1	TRBJ1-2	NA	CASSPTGGGFYGYTF	TGTGCCAGCAGCCCAACAGGGGGCGGCTTCTATGGCTACACCTTC
TRBV9	TRBD1	TRBJ1-1	few	CASSPRTGNTEAFF	TGTGCCAGCAGCCCAAGGACAGGGAACACTGAAGCTTTCTTT
TRBV27	NA	TRBJ2-1	NA	CASSLLMSTSSEQFF	TGTGCCAGCAGTTTATTAATGTCGACTAGTAGTGAGCAGTTCTTC
TRBV7-8	TRBD1	TRBJ2-7	once	CASSDPGQGYEQYF	TGTGCCAGCAGCGACCCGGGACAGGGGTACGAGCAGTACTTC
TRBV7-9	TRBD1	TRBJ1-6	NA	CASRTGGITPLHF	TGTGCCAGCAGAACAGGGGGCATAACACCCCTCCACTTT
TRBV13	NA	TRBJ2-1	NA	CASSLAGLGNEQFF	TGTGCCAGCAGCTTAGCGGGATTAGGCAATGAGCAGTTCTTC
TRBV5-1	TRBD2	TRBJ2-1	few	CASSLVSGSSYNEQFF	TGCGCCAGCAGCTTGGTTAGCGGGAGCTCCTACAATGAGCAGTTCTTC
TRBV4-2	TRBD2	TRBJ2-3	NA	CASSQERGGAPDTQYF	TGTGCCAGCAGCCAAGAACGCGGGGGGGCTCCAGATACGCAGTATTTT
TRBV10-3	NA	TRBJ1-5	NA	CASRQGWNQPQHF	TGTGCCTCGCGTCAGGGATGGAATCAGCCCCAGCATTTT
TRBV6-4	NA	TRBJ1-4	many	CASSSGTEGEKLFF	TGTGCCAGCAGCTCCGGGACTGAAGGGGAAAAACTGTTTTTT